This T cell receptor beta chain appears in the sequencing data of a study of shared clonotypes between healthy human individuals. Study-wide points: Naive subsets typically showed greater estimated richness than memory subsets.

CD8 cells classed as naive were CD45RO-negative and positively selected for CCR7, excluding terminally differentiated effector memory CD45RA+ cells. Donors, without exception, were Caucasian adults residing in Nashville, Tennessee. Turning to this clone: The antigen remains undetermined.

The table came from immunoSEQ multiplex PCR; TCRdb's copy has only in-frame clones and leaves some out. The sample holds about 2.1 million clones, 93% seen once. The sample taken for sequencing was naive CD8+ T cells from PBMCs. The receptor's source is a man between 18 and 29 years old in good health. Some clones in this sample may be carry-over from other donors' samples.

DNA of the CDR3: TGTGCCAGCAGTCAACACAGGGGAGCGGTAACTGAAGCTTTCTTT. Translating gives CASSQHRGAVTEAFF. V usage is TRBV11-2 and J usage is TRBJ1-1; TRBD1 matches 7 bases. The CDR3 covers 15 residues. The germline gives CDR1 SGHAT, CDR2 FQNNGV. With V trimmed by 6 bases and J by 5 bases, 12 bases remained unmatched.